The entry that follows covers one T cell receptor (beta chain) sequence. A read error may produce the germline difference seen at one junction end. CDR1 and CDR2 (germline): SGHNT, YYREEE (reference sequence). The CDR3 covers 19 residues. The source of the sample is a study of T cell repertoires in aging, cancer and after chemotherapy. Peripheral blood genomic DNA, not sorted cells or RNA, was the template. Rearranged V-D-J TRB sequences were amplified with a mixed TRB-A/B primer pool. MiXCR was run by TCRdb on the multiplex PCR reads, yielding one entry per CDR3 protein. The repertoire holds fewer than 12,000 distinct CDR3 sequences, with 25% to 35% as singletons.

This chain links TRBV5-4 with TRBJ1-4; 11 positions match TRBD1. Sequenced: blood. This receptor was identified in a human donor in good health. CDR3 nucleotide sequence: TGTGCCTGCAGCTCCCCCGGGACAGGGGGGCCCGGGGGGATTGAAAAACTGTTTTTT. It specifies CACSSPGTGGPGGIEKLFF.